The following is a TCR beta chain sequence with its context. The antigen is not known. This sample was included in a study of OX40 agonist ivuxolimab in advanced cancers. Study conclusions and caveats: Clonal expansion by week 6 occurred in CD4+ and CD8+ blood T cells (at 0.1 to 3.0 mg/kg). On average, CD8+ T cells showed a greater number of expanded clones than CD4+. The antigens recognized by the expanded peripheral T cells, that is their antigen specificity, were not determined.

The method was immunoSEQ multiplex PCR; TCRdb's version includes in-frame clones alone and lacks a portion of them. The table records 13,000 or so clones, roughly 90% of them present only once. The V segment lost 5 bases and the J segment 2 bases; nucleotides outside the gene matches: 5. Germline lookup yields CDR1 SGHTA and CDR2 FQGNSA. CDR3 length equals 15 residues. The J gene is TRBJ2-7, the V gene TRBV7-2, with 11 positions matching TRBD1. The sequenced sample was CD4+ or CD8+ T cells sorted from blood, obtained in a trial of the OX40 agonist ivuxolimab. The TCR originated in an adult with an advanced solid tumor such as melanoma, head and neck, liver or kidney cancer. CDR3 loop: CASSTLDRGPYEQYF. The CDR3, as DNA: TGTGCCAGCAGCACCCTGGACAGGGGGCCCTACGAGCAGTACTTC.